The 32 T cell receptor beta chains reported below all come from one sample, sequenced in a study. One entry per CDR3 protein, called by TCRdb with MiXCR from the RT-PCR reads. The data show hundreds of thousands of distinct CDR3 sequences, 12% to 15% seen once. The sequencing input was memory CD4+ T cells from blood. The origin of the receptors is a female donor in good health, serving as a healthy control.

This clonotype has more than one count but fewer than ten. In DNA form, the CDR3 reads TGTGCCAGCAGCTTAAGGACAGGGCCCCAAGAGACCCAGTACTTC. This gives the protein CASSLRTGPQETQYF. The rearrangement links TRBV7-8 to TRBJ2-5; 8 bases align to TRBD1. Germline loops: CDR1 SGHVS, CDR2 FQNEAQ. Germline trimming cut 2 bases from V and 1 base from J; bases unmatched to any gene: 3. CDR3 size: 15 residues.

This clonotype came up many times. V gene TRBV12-3 or TRBV12-4 combines with J gene TRBJ1-2; TRBD1 is a possible D gene (6 bases). The germline V and J ends were trimmed by 1 base and 7 bases, with 16 bases remaining between them. CDR3 length: 15 residues. CDR3 protein: CASSLVGGAGTGYTF. The CDR3 nucleotides read TGTGCCAGCAGTTTAGTCGGGGGCGCCGGGACTGGCTACACCTTC.

This clonotype was counted many times. The chain couples TRBV5-1 to TRBJ2-7, with D perhaps matching TRBD1 (5 bases). V was pared by 1 base and J by 6 bases, with 17 bases between. The germline CDR1 and CDR2 sequences are SGHRS and YFSETQ. This CDR3 has 15 amino acids. CDR3 nucleotide sequence: TGCGCCAGCAGCTTGTCCCCCTTGTCAGGGCGCGAGCAGTACTTC. This translates into CASSLSPLSGREQYF.

This clonotype was detected many times. This chain joins TRBV7-3 and TRBJ2-1; no clear D gene. Germline CDR1 reads SGHTA; CDR2 reads FQGTGA. Trimming took off 4 bases at V and 6 bases at J, with 10 bases between the two ends. This CDR3 is 13 amino acids long. CDR3 DNA: TGTGCCAGCAGCTCGCCCTCGGTCAATGAGCAGTTCTTC. It translates to CASSSPSVNEQFF. Complete variable domain (other parts from reference TRBV7-3 and TRBJ2-1): GAGVSQTPSNKVTEKGKYVELRCDPISGHTALYWYRQSLGQGPEFLIYFQGTGAADDSGLPNDRFFAVRPEGSVSTLKIQRTERGDSAVYLCASSSPSVNEQFFGPGTRLTVL.

This clonotype was seen many times. The chain is built from TRBV20-1 and TRBJ1-3; D not resolved. V was shortened by 0 bases and J by 1 base, with 4 bases between the two germline ends. The germline V gene encodes CDR1 DFQATT and CDR2 SNEGSKA (reference sequence). The CDR3 runs to 13 residues. This CDR3 is CSARELSGNTIYF. For the CDR3, the DNA is TGCAGTGCTAGAGAGTTATCTGGAAACACCATATATTTT.

The sample holds a few counts of this clonotype. The chain joins TRBV11-2 to TRBJ2-1; TRBD2 agrees at 8 bases. This CDR3 comprises 14 residues. V trimming: 5 bases; J trimming: 4 bases; junction bases outside the gene matches: 4. Looked up from germline, CDR1 is SGHAT and CDR2 is FQNNGV. This chain's CDR3 is CASSIAGLYNEQFF. For the CDR3, the DNA is TGTGCCAGCAGCATAGCGGGGCTTTACAATGAGCAGTTCTTC.

Only a few counts were recorded for this clonotype. The gene calls are TRBV24-1 and TRBJ2-1, with D unclear. Germline CDR1 and CDR2: KGHDR and SFDVKD. Deletions cut 9 bases from V and 6 bases from J, with 11 bases between. The CDR3 contains 12 residues. CDR3 loop: CATHGRSNEQFF. The DNA of the CDR3 is TGTGCCACCCACGGGCGGAGCAATGAGCAGTTCTTC.

This clonotype was counted a few times. The V and J genes are TRBV9 and TRBJ2-7; the D is unclear. The V end was cut by 3 bases, the J end by 2 bases, with 9 bases between. The CDR3 totals 13 residues. In germline, CDR1 is SGDLS, CDR2 YYNGEE. The CDR3 here is CASSAGPAYEQYF. The DNA of the CDR3 is TGTGCCAGCAGCGCCGGCCCCGCCTACGAGCAGTACTTC.

This clonotype was seen many times. The gene calls are TRBV27 and TRBJ1-5, with D maybe TRBD1 (6 bases). The length of the CDR3 is 15 residues. Germline V CDR1 and CDR2: MNHEY, SMNVEV (reference sequence). Trimming shortened V by 3 bases and J by 2 bases, and 11 bases separated the two germline ends. The chain's CDR3 is CASSFTGGGNQPQHF. The CDR3 region has the DNA TGTGCCAGCAGTTTCACTGGGGGCGGCAATCAGCCCCAGCATTTT.

This clonotype was observed a handful of times. The J gene is TRBJ2-5, the V gene TRBV5-6; 8 bases line up with TRBD2. This CDR3 comprises 15 residues. The trim removed 1 base at V and 5 bases at J, leaving 7 bases unmatched. Germline values: CDR1 SGHDT, CDR2 YYEEEE. The CDR3 coding sequence is TGTGCCAGCAGCTTGAGAAGCGGGAGCCTGGAGACCCAGTACTTC. This codes for CASSLRSGSLETQYF.

This clonotype was counted at least ten times. This chain's CDR3 is CASSEDRVGYTF. The DNA of the CDR3 is TGTGCCAGCAGTGAAGACAGGGTTGGCTACACCTTC. V and J are TRBV6-1 and TRBJ1-2, with TRBD1 as a possible D gene (6 bases). CDR1 is MNHNS and CDR2 is SASEGT in the germline V gene. This CDR3 contains 12 residues. V was shortened by 1 base and J by 7 bases, with 7 bases between the two germline ends.

This clonotype was observed at least ten times. J is TRBJ2-7 and V is TRBV10-3; 7 bases agree with TRBD1. The CDR3 loop spans 16 amino acids. Germline trimming cut 3 bases from V and 1 base from J; bases unmatched to any gene: 9. The germline V gene has CDR1 ENHRY and CDR2 SYGVKD. The CDR3 DNA sequence: TGTGCCATCAGTGACACGAATAGACAGGGTTCCTACGAGCAGTACTTC. It translates to CAISDTNRQGSYEQYF.

Ten or more counts support this clonotype. CDR3: CASRRTGANEQFF. The CDR3 bases are TGTGCCAGCAGACGTACCGGGGCCAATGAGCAGTTCTTC. The V call is TRBV27, the J call TRBJ2-1, with D perhaps given as TRBD1 or TRBD2 (5 bases each). The germline V gene encodes CDR1 MNHEY and CDR2 SMNVEV (reference sequence). There are 13 residues in the CDR3. Trimming removed 6 bases at V and 6 bases at J, with 12 bases between.

This clonotype was detected many times. The V gene is TRBV12-3 or TRBV12-4, the J gene TRBJ1-1; D is ambiguous. Trimming took 7 bases from V and 5 from J, leaving 11 bases between them. CDR3 length equals 12 residues. The CDR3 reads CASTLRSTEAFF. The CDR3, as DNA: TGTGCCAGCACCCTTCGGAGTACTGAAGCTTTCTTT.

The chain carries TRBV7-9 and TRBJ2-3, with 7 bases lining up with TRBD2. The J segment lost 3 bases and the V segment lost 5 bases, leaving 17 bases of the junction unmatched. Per the germline V gene, CDR1 is SEHNR and CDR2 is FQNEAQ (reference sequence). The CDR3 runs to 18 residues. The CDR3 here is CASSLPLGWEGTTDTQYF. In DNA form, the CDR3 reads TGTGCCAGCAGCCTCCCCCTCGGGTGGGAGGGAACGACAGATACGCAGTATTTT.

The sample holds many counts of this clonotype. V usage is TRBV7-2 and J usage is TRBJ2-7, with 9 positions matching TRBD2. CDR1 is SGHTA and CDR2 is FQGNSA in the germline V gene. V trimming: 8 bases; J trimming: 3 bases; junction bases outside the gene matches: 8. This CDR3 comprises 14 residues. In DNA form, the CDR3 reads TGTGCCAGCGCGCTAGCGGGGCTAAGCTACGAGCAGTACTTC. Translation gives CASALAGLSYEQYF.

At least ten counts were recorded for this clonotype. The chain is built from TRBV29-1 and TRBJ1-2, with D unresolved. Trimming stripped 4 bases from V and 6 bases from J, with 15 bases between. Looked up from germline, CDR1 is SQVTM and CDR2 is ANQGSEA. The CDR3 is 13 residues long. The CDR3 nucleotides read TGCAGCGTTGTTGAGGGCTCAGAGCATGGCTACACCTTC. It is translated as CSVVEGSEHGYTF.

In this sample, this clonotype turned up a few times. The V call is TRBV20-1, the J call TRBJ1-4, with a tentative D call TRBD1 (5 bases). Trimming pared 3 bases from V and 7 bases from J, leaving 15 bases between. CDR3 length: 14 residues. The germline V gene encodes CDR1 DFQATT and CDR2 SNEGSKA (reference sequence). CDR3 in amino acids: CSARVGGDGEKLFF. CDR3 DNA sequence: TGCAGTGCTAGGGTCGGTGGGGACGGTGAAAAACTGTTTTTT.

This clonotype was detected a few times. The V call is TRBV2, the J call TRBJ2-7, with D perhaps TRBD2 (5 bases). With 5 bases removed from V and 6 bases from J, the gap between germline ends came to 14 bases. Germline V gene lookup returns CDR1 SNHLY and CDR2 FYNNEI. This CDR3 is 13 amino acids long. CDR3 residues: CASSPREEGEQYF. Written as DNA, the CDR3 is TGTGCCAGCAGTCCACGGGAAGAAGGCGAGCAGTACTTC.

In this sample, this clonotype turned up a few times. V usage is TRBV20-1 and J usage is TRBJ2-7; 11 nucleotides line up with TRBD2. This CDR3 has 14 residues. V was clipped by 5 bases and J by 3 bases; unmatched bases: 6. Germline assignment: CDR1 DFQATT and CDR2 SNEGSKA (reference sequence). CDR3 loop: CSAAPSGRIYEQYF. CDR3 DNA: TGCAGTGCTGCCCCTAGCGGGAGGATCTACGAGCAGTACTTC.

This chain uses TRBV5-1 with TRBJ2-7; TRBD2 aligns across 9 bases. The CDR3 is 15 residues long. The ends lost 4 bases at V and 6 bases at J; junction bases unmatched: 11. From germline, CDR1 is SGHRS and CDR2 YFSETQ. The CDR3 loop reads CASSDLSGGVSEQYF. For the CDR3, the DNA is TGCGCCAGCAGCGATCTTAGCGGGGGAGTTTCCGAGCAGTACTTC.

Worth noting for this clonotype: It is likely a read error, because the conserved phenylalanine at the end of the CDR3 is missing. The limits of the CDR3 on the DNA are not certain, so only TCRdb's listed CDR3 is given. The chain recombines TRBV4-1 with TRBJ2-1; the DNA was not compared with TRBD1, the D call given in the table. CDR1 MGHRA and CDR2 YSYEKL come from the germline V gene. The CDR3 length is 13 residues, termini included. The CDR3 protein is CASSQEGSERHRY.

This clonotype was seen only a few times. This chain uses TRBV5-1 with TRBJ2-7; D perhaps matches TRBD2 (6 bases). Germline CDR1 is SGHRS and CDR2 is YFSETQ. The length of the CDR3 is 13 residues. Trimming took 4 bases from V and 4 from J, leaving 12 bases between them. Here the CDR3 DNA reads TGCGCCAGCAGCCCCCAGGAGGGTTACGAGCAGTACTTC. This encodes CASSPQEGYEQYF.

The sample holds a few counts of this clonotype. DNA of the CDR3: TGTGCCAGCAGTGACCAGGCCCCCGGACTAGCGGGGCGGGAGACCCAGTACTTC. Protein: CASSDQAPGLAGRETQYF. The V gene is TRBV2, the J gene TRBJ2-5, with 12 nucleotides matching TRBD2. V was pared by 3 bases and J by 5 bases, with 13 bases of the junction left unmatched. The germline gives CDR1 SNHLY, CDR2 FYNNEI. The CDR3 is 18 amino acids. Combining the CDR3 with reference TRBV2 and TRBJ2-5 gives the whole variable domain EPEVTQTPSHQVTQMGQEVILRCVPISNHLYFYWYRQILGQKVEFLVSFYNNEISEKSEIFDDQFSVERPDGSNFTLKIRSTKLEDSAMYFCASSDQAPGLAGRETQYFGPGTRLLVL.

This clonotype was seen at least ten times. The chain couples TRBV12-3 or TRBV12-4 to TRBJ2-5; D not certain. V dropped 7 bases and J dropped 4 bases, with 7 bases sitting between them. CDR3 size: 11 residues. CDR3 nucleotide sequence: TGTGCCAGCACCTTGGGAGAGACCCAGTACTTC. Protein sequence: CASTLGETQYF.

The chain joins TRBV20-1 to TRBJ2-1, with 7 bases aligning to TRBD1. This CDR3 has 15 amino acids. V shed 6 bases and J 4 bases; nucleotides not matched to a gene: 12. CDR1 and CDR2 from the germline V gene are DFQATT and SNEGSKA (reference sequence). Written as DNA, the CDR3 is TGCAGTGCGCCCTACGAGGGGGCCCTTTACAATGAGCAGTTCTTC. It is translated as CSAPYEGALYNEQFF.

The V and J genes are TRBV6-5 and TRBJ1-4; D is unclear. This CDR3 has 15 amino acids. Germline values: CDR1 MNHEY, CDR2 SVGAGI. V lost 0 bases to trimming and J lost 13 bases, with 18 bases between them. In nucleotides, the CDR3 is TGTGCCAGCAGTTACTCGAATCGCCTCGAGGGCCGACTGTTTTTT. Protein product: CASSYSNRLEGRLFF.

The chain recombines TRBV7-2 with TRBJ2-2, with D unresolved. Germline CDR1 and CDR2: SGHTA and FQGNSA. V was clipped by 6 bases and J by 1 base, with 9 bases between them. There are 14 residues in the CDR3. Written as DNA, the CDR3 is TGTGCCAGCAGAGCAGCTTTGAACACCGGGGAGCTGTTTTTT. Residues: CASRAALNTGELFF.

The J gene is TRBJ1-2, the V gene TRBV6-5; D uncertain. Deletions cut 6 bases from V and 8 bases from J, with 13 bases between. The CDR3 sequence is 12 residues long. Germline CDR1 MNHEY, CDR2 SVGAGI. CDR3 nucleotide sequence: TGTGCCAGCAGCACACCCGGGGAAGGCTACACCTTC. It yields the protein CASSTPGEGYTF.

The chain combines TRBV15 with TRBJ1-2; a possible D gene is TRBD1 (5 bases). V dropped 4 bases and J dropped 6 bases, with 12 bases sitting between them. The length of the CDR3 is 13 residues. Germline assignment: CDR1 LNHNV and CDR2 YYDKDF (reference sequence). The CDR3 coding sequence is TGTGCCACCAGCATTGGGGGAGTGGATGGCTACACCTTC. Amino acids: CATSIGGVDGYTF.

This clonotype was recorded many times. The chain is built from TRBV4-3 and TRBJ1-1; D remains ambiguous. The germline gives CDR1 LGHNA, CDR2 YSLEER. The CDR3 loop spans 15 amino acids. V was trimmed by 3 bases and J by 0 bases, leaving 11 bases between them. The CDR3 spells CASSQLRLLNTEAFF. CDR3 sequence (DNA): TGCGCCAGCAGCCAGCTCCGACTGTTGAACACTGAAGCTTTCTTT.

The CDR3: CASRAGLAVFSEQFF. The CDR3 DNA sequence: TGTGCCAGCAGGGCCGGACTAGCGGTATTTAGTGAGCAGTTCTTC. This sequence joins TRBV5-8 and TRBJ2-1; 10 bases agree with TRBD2. CDR1 is SGHTS and CDR2 is YDEGEE in the germline V gene. The CDR3 is 15 residues long. After removal of 5 bases from V and 9 bases from J, the junction contained 11 bases not matched to a gene.